The 22 T cell receptor beta chains listed next were all sequenced from one sample in a study of T cell repertoires in cytomegalovirus infection (dated by TCRdb to about 2019). For sequencing, an Illumina HiSeq 1500 was employed. In-frame beta chains were kept once TCRdb had trimmed the public reads at Q25 with fastp and called clones with MiXCR. Duplicate CDR3 protein sequences are folded into a single record with the most common DNA and genes. The sample contains around 110,000 distinct CDR3 sequences, around a tenth of them found a single time. Around 33% of the sample belongs to the ten largest clones. These receptors' targets are unknown. Sequences were obtained from PBMCs, sequenced either directly or after in vitro stimulation (not recorded which). These receptors originate from a human donor in good health (CMV status not recorded). Some clones in this sample may be carry-over from other donors' samples.

This chain connects TRBV5-1 to TRBJ2-7, with a tentative D call TRBD1 (5 bases). CDR3 length equals 12 residues. CDR1 and CDR2 (germline): SGHRS, YFSETQ. V lost 4 bases to trimming and J lost 7 bases, with 12 bases between them. CDR3 sequence (DNA): TGCGCCAGCAGCACGCAGGGTCGGGAGCAGTACTTC. It specifies CASSTQGREQYF.

Only one count was recorded for this clonotype. V and J are TRBV4-3 and TRBJ1-2; D may be TRBD1 (6 bases). This CDR3 region has 14 residues. V was trimmed by 1 base and J by 4 bases, leaving 10 bases between them. Per the germline V gene, CDR1 is LGHNA and CDR2 is YSLEER. In DNA, the CDR3 is TGCGCCAGCAGCCAAGGACAGGAATCCTATGGCTACACCTTC. Amino acids: CASSQGQESYGYTF.

This chain uses TRBV2 with TRBJ2-3; D possibly corresponds to TRBD2 (6 bases). The CDR3 covers 15 residues. Trimming shortened V by 4 bases and J by 5 bases, and 16 bases separated the two germline ends. Germline V gene lookup returns CDR1 SNHLY and CDR2 FYNNEI. The CDR3 coding sequence is TGTGCCAGCAGTGTAGATGGGGGAGGTGGAGATACGCAGTATTTT. It translates to CASSVDGGGGDTQYF. Together with reference TRBV2 and TRBJ2-3, the CDR3 gives the full variable domain: EPEVTQTPSHQVTQMGQEVILRCVPISNHLYFYWYRQILGQKVEFLVSFYNNEISEKSEIFDDQFSVERPDGSNFTLKIRSTKLEDSAMYFCASSVDGGGGDTQYFGPGTRLTVL.

This clonotype was detected many times. DNA of the CDR3: TGTGCCAGCAGCTTAGGAGGGGACGAGCAGTACTTC. This encodes CASSLGGDEQYF. The chain couples TRBV7-2 to TRBJ2-7, with D perhaps given as TRBD1 or TRBD2 (5 bases each). Germline-derived CDR1 and CDR2 are SGHTA and FQGNSA. The V end lost 1 base, the J end lost 5 bases, and 6 bases lay between the germline ends. The CDR3 covers 12 residues.

This clonotype was counted a few times. The CDR3 protein is CASRMGADTQYF. The CDR3 nucleotides are TGTGCCAGCAGGATGGGGGCGGATACGCAGTATTTT. The chain has TRBV27 and TRBJ2-3; tentatively, D is TRBD1 (6 bases). This CDR3 contains 12 residues. Trimming shortened V by 6 bases and J by 6 bases, and 10 bases separated the two germline ends. Germline CDR1 is MNHEY and CDR2 is SMNVEV (reference sequence).

This sequence joins TRBV20-1 and TRBJ2-3; the match to TRBD2 covers 9 bases. The CDR3 runs to 16 residues. J lost 2 bases, V lost 3 bases, and 9 bases had no gene match. The germline V gene has CDR1 DFQATT and CDR2 SNEGSKA (reference sequence). CDR3 in amino acids: CSARVSGRRFTDTQYF. Written as DNA, the CDR3 is TGCAGTGCTAGGGTTAGCGGGAGAAGGTTCACAGATACGCAGTATTTT.

This clonotype has ten or more counts. The chain uses TRBV12-3 or TRBV12-4 and TRBJ2-5; D might be TRBD1 (6 bases). This CDR3 comprises 14 residues. V gave up 6 bases and J gave up 2 bases, with 13 bases separating them. The CDR3: CASSYGTIQETQYF. The CDR3 DNA sequence: TGTGCCAGCAGCTACGGGACAATACAAGAGACCCAGTACTTC.

This clonotype occurred many times. This chain uses TRBV12-3 or TRBV12-4 with TRBJ2-1; TRBD2 matches at 7 bases. The CDR3 runs 12 residues. The J segment lost 11 bases and the V segment lost 6 bases, leaving 7 bases of the junction unmatched. CDR3 amino acids: CASRELARKQFF. The CDR3 nucleotides read TGTGCCAGCAGAGAACTAGCGCGCAAGCAGTTCTTC.

As to this clonotype: The junction departs from germline at one end; a sequencing error may be responsible. The chain carries TRBV6-2 or TRBV6-3 and TRBJ2-7, with 14 bases lining up with TRBD2. Germline V gene sequence: CDR1 MNHEY, CDR2 SVGEGT. The CDR3 is 13 residues long. This chain's CDR3 is CASSYPGLAGVHF. Written as DNA, the CDR3 is TGTGCCAGCAGTTACCCGGGACTAGCGGGAGTTCACTTC.

This clonotype was counted a few times. V usage is TRBV5-1 and J usage is TRBJ1-1; possibly TRBD1 for D (6 bases). Trimming removed 0 bases at V and 4 bases at J, with 13 bases between. Germline V gene sequence: CDR1 SGHRS, CDR2 YFSETQ. The CDR3 runs to 15 residues. The CDR3 DNA follows: TGCGCCAGCAGCTTGGAAGTGGCAGGGGTCACTGAAGCTTTCTTT. Residues: CASSLEVAGVTEAFF.

This clonotype has at least ten counts. The chain links TRBV19 to TRBJ2-2; D remains ambiguous. V was pared by 6 bases and J by 5 bases, with 7 bases between. Germline V gene sequence: CDR1 LNHDA, CDR2 SQIVND (reference sequence). The CDR3 has 12 residues. CDR3 loop: CASSRRTGELFF. In nucleotides, the CDR3 is TGTGCCAGTAGCCGTCGAACCGGGGAGCTGTTTTTT.

The chain is built from TRBV6-5 and TRBJ1-4, with D perhaps TRBD1 (5 bases). Germline CDR1 is MNHEY and CDR2 is SVGAGI. There are 14 residues in the CDR3. With 6 bases removed from V and 4 bases from J, the gap between germline ends came to 12 bases. The CDR3 here is CASSSGLYNEKLFF. CDR3 in DNA: TGTGCCAGCAGCTCGGGACTGTATAATGAAAAACTGTTTTTT.

The V and J genes are TRBV12-3 or TRBV12-4 and TRBJ2-5; 11 nucleotides agree with TRBD1. The CDR3 totals 18 residues. Losses at the gene ends were 0 bases for V and 0 bases for J; bases not matched to a gene: 6. The CDR3 here is CASSLALGDRGDQETQYF. The CDR3 nucleotides read TGTGCCAGCAGTTTAGCGCTTGGGGACAGGGGGGACCAAGAGACCCAGTACTTC.

A few counts support this clonotype. This chain uses TRBV6-2 or TRBV6-3 with TRBJ2-7; 7 bases line up with TRBD2. Losses at the gene ends were 3 bases for V and 0 bases for J; bases not matched to a gene: 14. Looked up from germline, CDR1 is MNHEY and CDR2 is SVGEGT. This CDR3 comprises 18 residues. CDR3 coding DNA: TGTGCCAGCAGTTATAGGTTCGTCGGGCGGGAGTACTCCTACGAGCAGTACTTC. Protein product: CASSYRFVGREYSYEQYF.

This clonotype was observed many times. The V and J genes are TRBV12-3 or TRBV12-4 and TRBJ1-5; tentatively, D is TRBD1 (5 bases). This CDR3 is built from 13 residues. Trimming cost V 8 bases and J 10 bases, with 18 bases left between them. The CDR3 DNA reads TGTGCCAGCGGGGCCAGGGTGACAAGCCCCCAGCATTTT. Translated: CASGARVTSPQHF.

In this sample, this clonotype turned up a few times. This chain uses TRBV14 with TRBJ2-1; 7 positions match TRBD2. V gave up 0 bases and J gave up 7 bases; unmatched junction bases: 9. The germline CDR1 and CDR2 sequences are SGHDN and FVKESK. This CDR3 comprises 16 residues. CDR3 nucleotides: TGTGCCAGCAGCCAAGAGGTTAGCGGGTTCTCGAATGAGCAGTTCTTC. This encodes CASSQEVSGFSNEQFF.

This clonotype was found many times. This chain links TRBV7-9 with TRBJ1-2; D unclear. The CDR3 contains 14 residues. V lost 6 bases and J lost 6, with 17 bases in between. Germline V gives CDR1 SEHNR, CDR2 FQNEAQ (reference sequence). CDR3 amino acids: CASSHALARNGYTF. The CDR3 DNA follows: TGTGCCAGCAGTCATGCTCTGGCCAGAAATGGCTACACCTTC.

This clonotype was observed at least ten times. V is TRBV6-1 and J is TRBJ2-3; D may correspond to TRBD1 or TRBD2 (5 bases each). This CDR3 is 14 amino acids long. The ends were cut back, 9 bases at V and 2 bases at J, with 15 bases in the middle. The germline V gene has CDR1 MNHNS and CDR2 SASEGT. CDR3 sequence (DNA): TGTGCCAGTACGTTGGGGGTCCTCACAGATACGCAGTATTTT. This translates into CASTLGVLTDTQYF.

In this sample, this clonotype turned up many times. The genes are TRBV13 and TRBJ2-1; 8 bases agree with TRBD2. Germline CDR1 and CDR2: PRHDT and FYEKMQ (reference sequence). The length of the CDR3 is 17 residues. V shed 6 bases, J shed 0 bases, and the junction held 10 bases outside the gene matches. CDR3 protein: CASRWKGAGVSYNEQFF. The CDR3 DNA reads TGTGCCAGCAGGTGGAAGGGAGCGGGAGTCTCCTACAATGAGCAGTTCTTC.

The V and J genes are TRBV2 and TRBJ1-1; possibly TRBD1 for D (6 bases). V lost 11 bases and J 0 bases, leaving 10 bases between the germline ends. The CDR3 consists of 12 residues. CDR1 and CDR2 (germline): SNHLY, FYNNEI. Here the CDR3 reads CAPRTVNTEAFF. The CDR3 coding sequence is TGTGCCCCCCGGACAGTGAACACTGAAGCTTTCTTT.

This clonotype was counted between two and nine times. The chain joins TRBV5-4 to TRBJ2-1; 7 nucleotides match TRBD1. The CDR3 has 15 residues. After removal of 4 bases from V and 4 bases from J, the junction contained 8 bases not matched to a gene. Germline loops: CDR1 SGHNT, CDR2 YYREEE (reference sequence). The CDR3 DNA reads as TGTGCCAGCAGCCAGCCGGGACAGATATACAATGAGCAGTTCTTC. It translates to CASSQPGQIYNEQFF.

This clonotype was observed a handful of times. The chain has TRBV11-2 and TRBJ1-6, with no clear D. From germline, CDR1 is SGHAT and CDR2 FQNNGV. The V gene lost 0 bases and the J gene lost 14 bases, with 8 bases spanning the gap. The CDR3 runs 12 residues. CDR3: CASSLDDLSLHF. CDR3 bases: TGTGCCAGCAGCTTAGATGACCTATCCCTCCACTTT.